The 25 T cell receptor beta chains below were found in one sample sequenced in a study of T cell responses to AZD1222 COVID-19 vaccine. Produced via immunoSEQ multiplex PCR; TCRdb's table is partial and in-frame only. The sample has about 110,000 clones, roughly 93% seen once. This sample comprised peripheral blood, obtained 28 days after the second AZD1222 dose. The receptors were sampled from an adult who received the AZD1222 COVID-19 vaccine.

This clone occurred a few times. CDR3 bases: TGTGCCAGTACACGGCTAGCGCAGAACAATGAGCAGTTCTTC. It specifies CASTRLAQNNEQFF. This chain joins TRBV19 and TRBJ2-1; TRBD2 might be the D (6 bases). V was pared by 7 bases and J by 5 bases, with 15 bases between. Germline V gives CDR1 LNHDA, CDR2 SQIVND (reference sequence). This CDR3 region has 14 residues.

This chain links TRBV3-1 (or the pseudogene TRBV3-2) with TRBJ1-2; D call uncertain. The CDR3 runs 12 residues. From germline, CDR1 is LGHDT and CDR2 YNNKEL (reference sequence). Trimming pared 0 bases from V and 5 bases from J, leaving 4 bases between. The CDR3 region has the DNA TGTGCCAGCAGCCAAGAGTATTATGGCTACACCTTC. This sequence encodes CASSQEYYGYTF.

This chain joins TRBV7-2 and TRBJ2-1; a weak D match, TRBD1 (6 bases). The CDR3 covers 13 residues. The germline V gene has CDR1 SGHTA and CDR2 FQGNSA. Between the trimmed V and J ends, which lost 5 bases and 9 bases, there was a span of 14 bases. The CDR3 here is CASSVQGRVEQFF. CDR3 sequence (DNA): TGTGCCAGCAGCGTACAGGGCCGGGTTGAGCAGTTCTTC.

V and J are TRBV5-1 and TRBJ2-2; 14 bases map to TRBD2. CDR1 SGHRS and CDR2 YFSETQ come from the germline V gene. After removal of 4 bases from V and 0 bases from J, the junction contained 5 bases not matched to a gene. This CDR3 region has 18 residues. CDR3 residues: CASSTGLAGATNTGELFF. The CDR3 DNA reads as TGCGCCAGCAGCACGGGACTAGCGGGGGCCACGAACACCGGGGAGCTGTTTTTT.

J is TRBJ1-4 and V is TRBV5-1, with D perhaps matching TRBD1 (6 bases). Between the trimmed V and J ends, which lost 4 bases and 0 bases, there was a span of 16 bases. CDR1 is SGHRS, CDR2 YFSETQ, per germline. CDR3 length: 17 amino acids. The CDR3 here is CASSRGQTLATNEKLFF. CDR3 nucleotides: TGCGCCAGCAGCCGAGGACAGACTCTTGCAACTAATGAAAAACTGTTTTTT.

For this clone: Its ends do not fully match the called genes, so a read error is possible. This chain connects TRBV14 to TRBJ2-3; TRBD2 matches at 7 bases. The germline V gene has CDR1 SGHDN and CDR2 FVKESK. The CDR3 is 16 residues long. CDR3 bases: TGTGCCAGCAGCCAAGATTACGGGGGGTTCACAGATGCGCAGTATTTT. Protein product: CASSQDYGGFTDAQYF.

The table lists this clone with a count of one. The chain combines TRBV19 with TRBJ1-4, with D hard to call. Germline lookup yields CDR1 LNHDA and CDR2 SQIVND (reference sequence). This CDR3 contains 16 residues. The V and J ends lost 3 bases and 0 bases respectively, with 11 bases between them. The CDR3 DNA reads as TGTGCCAGTAGTATGTGGTCTCGAGCAACTAATGAAAAACTGTTTTTT. Its translation: CASSMWSRATNEKLFF.

The sample holds a few counts of this clone. V usage is TRBV3-1 (or the pseudogene TRBV3-2) and J usage is TRBJ2-7, with 7 bases aligning to TRBD2. V lost 6 bases to trimming and J lost 3 bases; unmatched junction nucleotides: 5. Germline assignment: CDR1 LGHDT and CDR2 YNNKEL (reference sequence). This CDR3 contains 13 residues. The CDR3 loop reads CASRWGGIYEQYF. For the CDR3, the DNA is TGTGCCAGCAGATGGGGGGGGATCTACGAGCAGTACTTC.

This clone has only one observation. This chain's CDR3 is CASTGGNQPQHF. The CDR3 coding sequence is TGTGCCAGCACAGGGGGCAATCAGCCCCAGCATTTT. The chain is built from TRBV2 and TRBJ1-5; possibly TRBD1 for D (6 bases). The CDR3 loop spans 12 amino acids. Trimming pared 7 bases from V and 2 bases from J, leaving 6 bases between. Germline values: CDR1 SNHLY, CDR2 FYNNEI.

The rearrangement joins TRBV19 to TRBJ1-1; D is unclear. Between the trimmed V and J ends, which lost 6 bases and 3 bases, there was a span of 14 bases. Germline V gene lookup returns CDR1 LNHDA and CDR2 SQIVND (reference sequence). The CDR3 covers 14 residues. The CDR3 here is CASRWGFGYTEAFF. The CDR3 DNA reads as TGTGCCAGTAGATGGGGTTTCGGTTACACTGAAGCTTTCTTT.

The J gene is TRBJ1-1, the V gene TRBV20-1; unclear D gene. The CDR3 consists of 11 residues. Trimming stripped 3 bases from V and 4 bases from J, with 6 bases between. In germline, CDR1 is DFQATT, CDR2 SNEGSKA (reference sequence). The CDR3 nucleotides read TGCAGTGCTAGGGGGAGCACTGAAGCTTTCTTT. Protein: CSARGSTEAFF.

This chain connects TRBV7-9 to TRBJ1-2, with D possibly TRBD1 on 5 matching bases. Germline lookup yields CDR1 SEHNR and CDR2 FQNEAQ (reference sequence). The CDR3 consists of 15 residues. V lost 4 bases and J lost 7, with 19 bases in between. The DNA for the CDR3 is TGTGCCAGCAGCTCAATGAACCAGGGAAGTAGTGGCTACACCTTC. This translates into CASSSMNQGSSGYTF. Using reference TRBV7-9 and TRBJ1-2 for the parts outside the CDR3, the full variable domain is DTGVSQNPRHKITKRGQNVTFRCDPISEHNRLYWYRQTLGQGPEFLTYFQNEAQLEKSRLLSDRFSAERPKGSFSTLEIQRTEQGDSAMYLCASSSMNQGSSGYTFGSGTRLTVV.

The chain is built from TRBV5-1 and TRBJ2-5; weak D call: TRBD2 (6 bases). This CDR3 region has 16 residues. Germline loops: CDR1 SGHRS, CDR2 YFSETQ. Trimming pared 4 bases from V and 2 bases from J, leaving 18 bases between. CDR3 sequence: CASSPVGGLQQETQYF. CDR3 coding DNA: TGCGCCAGCAGCCCCGTAGGAGGGTTACAACAAGAGACCCAGTACTTC.

The chain recombines TRBV3-1 (or the pseudogene TRBV3-2) with TRBJ1-1; 8 nucleotides line up with TRBD1. From germline, CDR1 is LGHDT and CDR2 YNNKEL (reference sequence). The ends lost 4 bases at V and 4 bases at J; junction bases unmatched: 8. The CDR3 is 15 amino acids. The CDR3 loop is CASSRVGQGGTEAFF. Here the CDR3 DNA reads TGTGCCAGCAGCCGGGTCGGACAGGGAGGCACTGAAGCTTTCTTT.

The J gene is TRBJ1-5, the V gene TRBV5-5, with a weak D call TRBD1 (6 bases). Germline V gene sequence: CDR1 SGHKS, CDR2 YYEKEE (reference sequence). Trimming stripped 4 bases from V and 5 bases from J, with 22 bases between. The CDR3 runs 17 residues. DNA of the CDR3: TGTGCCAGCAGCGGCCGCCTTACAGGGAGGGGTTATCAGCCCCAGCATTTT. Amino acids: CASSGRLTGRGYQPQHF. Using reference TRBV5-5 and TRBJ1-5 for the parts outside the CDR3, the full variable domain is DAGVTQSPTHLIKTRGQQVTLRCSPISGHKSVSWYQQVLGQGPQFIFQYYEKEERGRGNFPDRFSARQFPNYSSELNVNALLLGDSALYLCASSGRLTGRGYQPQHFGDGTRLSIL.

The gene calls are TRBV21-1 and TRBJ2-7; the table names TRBD1, a call not compared with the DNA. TRBV21-1 is annotated as a pseudogene. The CDR3 loop spans 14 amino acids. The CDR3 DNA follows: TGTGCCAGCAGCAAAGGATCGAAGACACACGAGCAGTACTTC. Its protein is CASSKGSKTHEQYF.

This chain uses TRBV29-1 with TRBJ1-2; no clear D gene. Germline V gene lookup returns CDR1 SQVTM and CDR2 ANQGSEA. Trimming removed 5 bases at V and 9 bases at J, with 19 bases between. This CDR3 has 13 amino acids. CDR3 sequence: CSVSAPGQSSYTF. The CDR3 DNA follows: TGCAGCGTTAGTGCGCCTGGGCAGTCCAGCTACACCTTC.

The chain combines TRBV19 with TRBJ1-5, with D hard to call. This CDR3 is built from 13 residues. V lost 5 bases and J 6 bases, leaving 11 bases between the germline ends. The germline V gene encodes CDR1 LNHDA and CDR2 SQIVND (reference sequence). Written as DNA, the CDR3 is TGTGCCAGTAGTCAAGAGGTTTTTCAGCCCCAGCATTTT. This gives the protein CASSQEVFQPQHF.

The chain employs TRBV4-2 and TRBJ1-1, with D uncertain. Germline CDR1 is LGHNA and CDR2 is YNFKEQ. Trimming removed 4 bases at V and 2 bases at J, with 11 bases between. The CDR3 is 14 amino acids. The CDR3 sequence: CASSPSWTNTEAFF. In nucleotides, the CDR3 is TGTGCCAGCAGCCCCAGCTGGACCAACACTGAAGCTTTCTTT.

The rearrangement uses TRBV7-2 and TRBJ1-2, with 8 bases identical to TRBD1. Germline V gene sequence: CDR1 SGHTA, CDR2 FQGNSA. J gave up 4 bases and V 4 bases, and 11 bases lay outside the gene matches. The CDR3 covers 16 residues. The CDR3 coding sequence is TGTGCCAGCAGCTCCTTCGACAGGGGCCTATTCTATGGCTACACCTTC. This sequence encodes CASSSFDRGLFYGYTF.

The chain combines TRBV29-1 with TRBJ1-1; D is perhaps TRBD1 (5 bases). Trimming removed 4 bases at V and 4 bases at J, with 13 bases between. The CDR3 loop spans 13 amino acids. Germline loops: CDR1 SQVTM, CDR2 ANQGSEA. The CDR3 loop is CSVVGVGGTEAFF. The CDR3 nucleotides read TGCAGCGTTGTGGGGGTTGGGGGCACTGAAGCTTTCTTT.

The rearrangement links TRBV15 to TRBJ2-3; the D is unclear. The CDR3 loop spans 18 amino acids. Looked up from germline, CDR1 is LNHNV and CDR2 is YYDKDF (reference sequence). Deletions cut 3 bases from V and 3 bases from J, with 22 bases between. CDR3 region: CATSSARRLGFGTDTQYF. The CDR3 coding sequence is TGTGCCACCAGCAGCGCTCGGCGTTTGGGGTTTGGTACAGATACGCAGTATTTT.

This clone has just one count. The chain joins TRBV27 to TRBJ1-5; possibly TRBD1 for D (5 bases). The V gene's germline CDR1 is MNHEY and CDR2 SMNVEV (reference sequence). CDR3 length: 14 amino acids. Deletions cut 6 bases from V and 0 bases from J, with 9 bases between. CDR3 coding DNA: TGTGCCAGCAGGGGGGGGACTAGCAATCAGCCCCAGCATTTT. Translating it yields CASRGGTSNQPQHF.

V is TRBV20-1 and J is TRBJ2-5, with D uncertain. The length of the CDR3 is 11 residues. Trimming cost V 8 bases and J 2 bases, with 9 bases left between them. The germline V gene encodes CDR1 DFQATT and CDR2 SNEGSKA (reference sequence). The CDR3 DNA reads as TGCAGTCAAGGGAATCAAGAGACCCAGTACTTC. Its translation: CSQGNQETQYF.

This chain joins TRBV2 and TRBJ1-4; D is undetermined. The CDR3 has 15 residues. Trimming cost V 4 bases and J 0 bases, with 9 bases left between them. Germline CDR1 SNHLY, CDR2 FYNNEI. CDR3 DNA: TGTGCCAGCAGTGTAAACAGTGCAACTAATGAAAAACTGTTTTTT. Translation gives CASSVNSATNEKLFF.